This entry features one T cell receptor beta chain sequence. The record originates from a study of T cell changes during pregnancy in multiple sclerosis. Sequenced by immunoSEQ multiplex PCR; TCRdb stores in-frame clones only, minus some. Here the sample spans about 41,000 clones, 90% being singletons. This sample comprised CD8+ T cells from peripheral blood mononuclear cells, obtained in the third trimester of pregnancy. The clonotype was recovered from a female donor with multiple sclerosis, enrolled in a pregnancy study.

CDR3 DNA sequence: TGTGCCAGCAGCTTATCCGTGGCCGCCGCTAATTCACCCCTCCACTTT. Amino acid sequence: CASSLSVAAANSPLHF. The chain couples TRBV5-4 to TRBJ1-6; D is unclear. The V and J ends lost 2 bases and 6 bases respectively, with 15 bases between them. Germline V gene sequence: CDR1 SGHNT, CDR2 YYREEE (reference sequence). The CDR3 spans 16 residues. Full variable domain (missing parts from reference TRBV5-4 and TRBJ1-6): ETGVTQSPTHLIKTRGQQVTLRCSSQSGHNTVSWYQQALGQGPQFIFQYYREEENGRGNFPPRFSGLQFPNYSSELNVNALELDDSALYLCASSLSVAAANSPLHFGNGTRLTVT.